A selection of T cell receptor beta chains follows, all from one sample in a study of OX40 agonist ivuxolimab in advanced cancers. The protocol was immunoSEQ multiplex PCR, while the TCRdb copy is restricted to in-frame clones and leaves out a portion. The sample includes about 28,000 clones, about 85% of them seen just once. Sequences were derived from CD4+ or CD8+ T cells sorted from blood, sampled in a trial of the OX40 agonist ivuxolimab. The source of these receptors is an adult with an advanced solid tumor such as melanoma, head and neck, liver or kidney cancer. CDR3s include the opening cysteine and the closing phenylalanine or tryptophan. The D gene is left open where the match is weak. Clone size appears in some rows only: once, few, many, or a class for an expanded clone.

V	size	J	D	DNA	CDR3
TRBV19	.	TRBJ1-1	.	TGTGCCAGTAGTATAGGGGGGGAAGCTTTCTTT	CASSIGGEAFF
TRBV5-1	.	TRBJ2-7	.	TGCGCCAGCAGCTGGAGGGACGCTTCCTACGAGCAGTACTTC	CASSWRDASYEQYF
TRBV5-6	once	TRBJ2-7	.	TGTGCCAGCAGCTTTCAGGACGCCTACGAGCAGTACTTC	CASSFQDAYEQYF
TRBV5-1	.	TRBJ2-7	TRBD1	TGCGCCAGCAGCCCTGGACAGGGGGCAATATACGAGCAGTACTTC	CASSPGQGAIYEQYF
TRBV2	.	TRBJ2-4	TRBD2	TGTGCCAGCAGTCTCACAGCGGGGGTAGCCAAAAACATTCAGTACTTC	CASSLTAGVAKNIQYF
TRBV10-1	.	TRBJ2-7	TRBD1	TGCGCCAGCAGTCCTGACAGGGAATCTTTCTACGAGCAGTACTTC	CASSPDRESFYEQYF
TRBV4-1	.	TRBJ1-2	TRBD1	TGCGCCAGCAGCCAGGCAGGGGGTGTCTATGGCTACACCTTC	CASSQAGGVYGYTF
TRBV28	.	TRBJ2-1	.	TGTGCCAGCGGGCGGCGCCGGAGCTCCTACAATGAGCAGTTCTTC	CASGRRRSSYNEQFF
TRBV7-6	once	TRBJ2-2	TRBD1	TGTGCCAGCAGCTCTTCAGGGGGCGCAGCTGGTTTAACGGGGGAGCTGTTTTTT	CASSSSGGAAGLTGELFF
TRBV6-6	few	TRBJ1-6	.	TGTGCCAGCAGTCCGGTCACGGGCAAGGCCCTCCACTTT	CASSPVTGKALHF
TRBV2	few	TRBJ1-2	.	TGTGCCAGCATTTGGACGGAGTCTGGAGGGTACACCTTC	CASIWTESGGYTF
TRBV5-1	few	TRBJ1-1	TRBD1	TGCGCCAGCAGCTTGGGATTCGACAGGGGTCTGAACACTGAAGCTTTCTTT	CASSLGFDRGLNTEAFF
TRBV19	.	TRBJ2-5	TRBD2	TGTGCCAGTAGTAAAGCGGGGGGTGAGACCCAGTACTTC	CASSKAGGETQYF
TRBV6-6	.	TRBJ2-2	.	TGTGCCAGCAGTTTGGGCACCGGGGAGCTGTTTTTT	CASSLGTGELFF
TRBV2	.	TRBJ2-7	TRBD2	TGTGCCAGCACGAACCCGGGACTAGCGGGGGGGCCGGACTCCTACGAGCAGTACTTC	CASTNPGLAGGPDSYEQYF
TRBV15	.	TRBJ1-3	.	TGTGCCACCAGCAGAGCCACAACAGGGTTGCGTGGAAACACCATATATTTT	CATSRATTGLRGNTIYF
TRBV14	.	TRBJ1-1	.	TGTGCCAGCAGCCAAGGCTCAGGGTTGGACACTGAAGCTTTCTTT	CASSQGSGLDTEAFF
TRBV28	.	TRBJ2-5	.	TGTGCCAGCAGCCCTACGGCCGTTGGGGCCCCGGGGGAGACCCAGTACTTC	CASSPTAVGAPGETQYF
TRBV7-9	once	TRBJ2-7	.	TGTGCCAGCAGCTTATTACACAGCTCCTACGAGCAGTACTTC	CASSLLHSSYEQYF
TRBV5-4	.	TRBJ1-1	TRBD1	TGTGCCAGCAAGGTACAGGGGGCAGTTTTCGCTGAAGCTTTCTTT	CASKVQGAVFAEAFF
TRBV30	large	TRBJ2-7	.	TGTGCCTGGAGTTCGGTCTACGAGCAGTACTTC	CAWSSVYEQYF
TRBV6-5	.	TRBJ2-7	.	TGTGCCAGCAGTCCCGGTCTCGGGCAGTACTTC	CASSPGLGQYF
TRBV2	few	TRBJ1-3	.	TGTGCCAGCAGTTTACGAAGTGGCGGAAACACCATATATTTT	CASSLRSGGNTIYF
TRBV7-3	.	TRBJ2-3	TRBD2	TGTGCCAGCAGCTTAACGACTAGCTTAGCAGATACGCAGTATTTT	CASSLTTSLADTQYF
TRBV7-9	.	TRBJ2-2	.	TGTGCCAGCAGCTTATGGACCGGGGAGCTGTTTTTT	CASSLWTGELFF
TRBV28	.	TRBJ2-5	TRBD1	TGTGCCAGCAGTTTTGCCCGGACAGGGGGCCGAGAGACCCAGTACTTC	CASSFARTGGRETQYF
TRBV6-1	.	TRBJ2-6	.	TGTGCCAGCAGTGAAGCTTCTTCACGGGGAGGCGCTGGGGCCAACGTCCTGACTTTC	CASSEASSRGGAGANVLTF
TRBV9	.	TRBJ2-3	TRBD2	TGTGCCAGCAGACGGAGCGGGGGCACCCAAGGCACAGATACGCAGTATTTT	CASRRSGGTQGTDTQYF
TRBV9	.	TRBJ2-1	TRBD1	TGTGCCAGCAGCGTAGTTGGGACAGGGGTCAATGAGCAGTTCTTC	CASSVVGTGVNEQFF
TRBV5-5	.	TRBJ1-6	.	TGTGCCAGCAGCCTAGGGGTACGTTCACCCCTCCACTTT	CASSLGVRSPLHF
TRBV7-8	.	TRBJ1-6	.	TGTGCCAGCAGCTTAGAGGGGCCCGGAGGGTCACCCCTCCACTTT	CASSLEGPGGSPLHF
TRBV7-9	.	TRBJ1-4	TRBD1	TGTGCCAGCAGCTTGAACCGGGACAGGGTGTGGGAAAAACTGTTTTTT	CASSLNRDRVWEKLFF
TRBV18	.	TRBJ1-5	.	TGTGCCAGCTCACCAGGGTCACTACTTAGCAATCAGCCCCAGCATTTT	CASSPGSLLSNQPQHF
TRBV7-9	.	TRBJ2-7	TRBD1	TGTGCCAGCAGCTTTGACAGGGGTTACGAGCAGTACTTC	CASSFDRGYEQYF
TRBV2	.	TRBJ1-5	.	TGTGCCAGCAGTGTATGGCTGAGGGGGAATCAGCCCCAGCATTTT	CASSVWLRGNQPQHF
TRBV21-1	.	TRBJ2-7	.	TGTGCCAGCAGCGTTTCAGGGGGCGTCTACGAGCAGTACTTC	CASSVSGGVYEQYF
TRBV4-1	.	TRBJ1-2	TRBD1	TGCGCCAGCAGCACCCGACAGGGGGCGCGAGGCTACACCTTC	CASSTRQGARGYTF
TRBV5-4	.	TRBJ2-7	TRBD1	TGTGCCAGCAGCTTTGGGACAGGGGGAGCGTGGGAGCAGTACTTC	CASSFGTGGAWEQYF
TRBV9	.	TRBJ2-2	TRBD2	TGTGCCAGCAGCGTAGCTAGCGGGGGGGCCTGGGAGCTGTTTTTT	CASSVASGGAWELFF
TRBV28	.	TRBJ2-3	TRBD2	TGTGCCAGCAGTTTTTTGCTAGCGGGGGGGCCGGTCAGCACAGATACGCAGTATTTT	CASSFLLAGGPVSTDTQYF
TRBV7-2	.	TRBJ2-7	.	TGTGCCAGCAGCTTTGGCAGGGGTGGGTACGAGCAGTACTTC	CASSFGRGGYEQYF
TRBV9	few	TRBJ1-3	.	TGTGCCAGCAGCGCTCACAGGACGTCGGGAAACACCATATATTTT	CASSAHRTSGNTIYF
TRBV7-6	.	TRBJ2-5	TRBD1	TGTGCCAGCAGCTTTTCGACAGGGATCGTTGAGACCCAGTACTTC	CASSFSTGIVETQYF
TRBV30	.	TRBJ1-1	.	TGTGCCTGGAGTGCCCGCCCCGGTCGGACTGAAGCTTTCTTT	CAWSARPGRTEAFF